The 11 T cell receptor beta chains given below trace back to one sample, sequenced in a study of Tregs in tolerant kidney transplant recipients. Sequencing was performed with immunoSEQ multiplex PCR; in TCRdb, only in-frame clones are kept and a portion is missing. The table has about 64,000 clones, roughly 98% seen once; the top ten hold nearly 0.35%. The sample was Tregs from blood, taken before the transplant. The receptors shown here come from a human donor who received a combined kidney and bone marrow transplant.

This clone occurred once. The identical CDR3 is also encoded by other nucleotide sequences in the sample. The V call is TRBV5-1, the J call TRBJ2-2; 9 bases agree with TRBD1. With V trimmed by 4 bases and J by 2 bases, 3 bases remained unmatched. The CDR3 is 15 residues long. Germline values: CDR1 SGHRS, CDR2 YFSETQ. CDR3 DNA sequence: TGCGCCAGCAGCCTACAGGGGGCTAACACCGGGGAGCTGTTTTTT. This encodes CASSLQGANTGELFF.

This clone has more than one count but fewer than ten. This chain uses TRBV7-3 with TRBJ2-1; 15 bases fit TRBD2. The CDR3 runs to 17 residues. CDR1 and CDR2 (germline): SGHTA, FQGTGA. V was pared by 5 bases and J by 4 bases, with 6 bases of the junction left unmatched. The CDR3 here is CASSHLGTSGGYNEQFF. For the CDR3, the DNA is TGTGCCAGCAGCCACCTCGGGACTAGCGGGGGGTACAATGAGCAGTTCTTC.

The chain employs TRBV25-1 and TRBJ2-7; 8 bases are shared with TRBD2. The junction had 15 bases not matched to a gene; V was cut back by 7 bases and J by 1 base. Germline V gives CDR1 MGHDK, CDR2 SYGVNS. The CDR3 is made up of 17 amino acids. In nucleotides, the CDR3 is TGTGCCAGCAAAGGGTCGCGGGGGGACCGAAAATCCTACGAGCAGTACTTC. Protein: CASKGSRGDRKSYEQYF.

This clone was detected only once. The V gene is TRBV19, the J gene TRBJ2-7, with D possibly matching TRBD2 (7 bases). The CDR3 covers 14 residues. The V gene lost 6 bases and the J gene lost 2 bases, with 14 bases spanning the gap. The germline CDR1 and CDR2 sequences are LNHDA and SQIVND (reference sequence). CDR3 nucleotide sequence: TGTGCCAGTAGGCTAGCGGAGGGGGCCTACGAGCAGTACTTC. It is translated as CASRLAEGAYEQYF.

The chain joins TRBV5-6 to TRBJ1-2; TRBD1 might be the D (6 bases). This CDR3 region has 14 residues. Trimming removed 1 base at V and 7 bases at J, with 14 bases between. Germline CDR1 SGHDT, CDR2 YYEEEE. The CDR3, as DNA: TGTGCCAGCAGCTTGTGGGGCAGGGGAAGTGGCTACACCTTC. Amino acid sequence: CASSLWGRGSGYTF.

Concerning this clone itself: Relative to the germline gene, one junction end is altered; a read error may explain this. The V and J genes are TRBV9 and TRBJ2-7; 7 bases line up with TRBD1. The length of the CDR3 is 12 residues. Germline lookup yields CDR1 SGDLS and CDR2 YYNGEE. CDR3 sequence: CTSSRQGSEQYF. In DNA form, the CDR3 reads TGTACCAGCAGCAGACAGGGCTCCGAGCAGTACTTC.

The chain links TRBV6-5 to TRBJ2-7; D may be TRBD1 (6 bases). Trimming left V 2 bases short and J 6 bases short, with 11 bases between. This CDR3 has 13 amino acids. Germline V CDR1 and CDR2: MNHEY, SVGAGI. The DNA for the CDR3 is TGTGCCAGCAGTTACGGGGGCGCGAGCGAGCAGTACTTC. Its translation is CASSYGGASEQYF.

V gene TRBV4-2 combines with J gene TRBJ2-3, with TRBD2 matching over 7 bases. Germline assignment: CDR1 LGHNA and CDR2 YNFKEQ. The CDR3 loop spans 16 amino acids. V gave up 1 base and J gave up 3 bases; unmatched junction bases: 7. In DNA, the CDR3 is TGTGCCAGCAGCCAAGCAAGCGGGACGAAGACAGATACGCAGTATTTT. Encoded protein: CASSQASGTKTDTQYF.

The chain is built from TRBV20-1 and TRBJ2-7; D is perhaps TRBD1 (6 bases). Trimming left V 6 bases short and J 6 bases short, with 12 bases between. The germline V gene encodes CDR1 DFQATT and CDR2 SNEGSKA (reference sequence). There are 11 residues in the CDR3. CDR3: CSAGTGFEQYF. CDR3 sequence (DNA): TGCAGTGCGGGAACAGGGTTCGAGCAGTACTTC.

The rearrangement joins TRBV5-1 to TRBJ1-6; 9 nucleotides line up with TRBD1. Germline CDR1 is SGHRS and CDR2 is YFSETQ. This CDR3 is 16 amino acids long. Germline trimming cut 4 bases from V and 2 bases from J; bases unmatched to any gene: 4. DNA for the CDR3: TGCGCCAGCAGCCCAGGACAGGGGACCTATAATTCACCCCTCCACTTT. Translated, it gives CASSPGQGTYNSPLHF.

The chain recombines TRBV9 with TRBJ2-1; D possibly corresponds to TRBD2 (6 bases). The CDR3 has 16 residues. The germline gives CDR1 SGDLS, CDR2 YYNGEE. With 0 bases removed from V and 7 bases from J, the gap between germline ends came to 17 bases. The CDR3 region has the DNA TGTGCCAGCAGCGTAGTAGCAAGGGGTGGGGGGAATGAGCAGTTCTTC. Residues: CASSVVARGGGNEQFF.